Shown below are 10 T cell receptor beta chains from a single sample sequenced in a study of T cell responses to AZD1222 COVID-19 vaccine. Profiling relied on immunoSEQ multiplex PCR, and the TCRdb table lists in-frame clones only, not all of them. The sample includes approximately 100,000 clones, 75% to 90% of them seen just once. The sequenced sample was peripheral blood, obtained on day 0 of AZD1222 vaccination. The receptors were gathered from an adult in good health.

The CDR3 DNA sequence: TGTGCCAGCAGTGCCACTAGCGGGGGCATCTACGAGCAGTACTTC. Protein product: CASSATSGGIYEQYF. The J gene is TRBJ2-7, the V gene TRBV5-5, with 11 bases fitting TRBD2. The CDR3 is 15 amino acids. In germline, CDR1 is SGHKS, CDR2 YYEKEE (reference sequence). V shed 5 bases and J 3 bases; nucleotides not matched to a gene: 7.

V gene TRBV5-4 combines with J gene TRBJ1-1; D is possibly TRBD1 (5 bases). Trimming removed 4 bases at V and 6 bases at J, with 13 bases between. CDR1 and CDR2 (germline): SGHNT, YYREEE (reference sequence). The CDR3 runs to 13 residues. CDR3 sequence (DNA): TGTGCCAGCAGCCCACAACAGGTGGCTGAAGCTTTCTTT. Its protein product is CASSPQQVAEAFF.

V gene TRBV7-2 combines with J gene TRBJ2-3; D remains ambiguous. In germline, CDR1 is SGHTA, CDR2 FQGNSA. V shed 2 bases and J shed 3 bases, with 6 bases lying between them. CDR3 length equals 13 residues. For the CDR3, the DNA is TGTGCCAGCAGCTTATCCCCAACAGATACGCAGTATTTT. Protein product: CASSLSPTDTQYF. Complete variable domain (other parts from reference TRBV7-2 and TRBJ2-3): GAGVSQSPSNKVTEKGKDVELRCDPISGHTALYWYRQSLGQGLEFLIYFQGNSAPDKSGLPSDRFSAERTGGSVSTLTIQRTQQEDSAVYLCASSLSPTDTQYFGPGTRLTVL.

CDR3 bases: TGTGCCAGCAGCCTCACACTAGCGGGAGGGCCACACGAGCAGTACTTC. Translating it yields CASSLTLAGGPHEQYF. V and J are TRBV7-2 and TRBJ2-7, with TRBD2 matching over 13 bases. This CDR3 contains 16 residues. Germline CDR1 is SGHTA and CDR2 is FQGNSA. J was trimmed by 5 bases and V by 5 bases; bases with no gene match: 9.

The CDR3 sequence: CASSPPTRVNTQYF. CDR3 coding DNA: TGTGCCAGCTCACCCCCCACCAGGGTAAATACGCAGTATTTT. This chain uses TRBV18 with TRBJ2-3; possibly TRBD1 for D (5 bases). Germline V lookup: CDR1 KGHSH, CDR2 LQKENI. The CDR3 loop spans 14 amino acids. V was trimmed by 3 bases and J by 7 bases, leaving 14 bases between them. Filled out from reference TRBV18 and TRBJ2-3, the complete variable domain reads NAGVMQNPRHLVRRRGQEARLRCSPMKGHSHVYWYRQLPEEGLKFMVYLQKENIIDESGMPKERFSAEFPKEGPSILRIQQVVRGDSAAYFCASSPPTRVNTQYFGPGTRLTVL.

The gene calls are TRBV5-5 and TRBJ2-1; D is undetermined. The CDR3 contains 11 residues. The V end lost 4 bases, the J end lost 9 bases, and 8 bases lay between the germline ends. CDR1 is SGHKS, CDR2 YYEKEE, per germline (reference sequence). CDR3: CASSVYGEQFF. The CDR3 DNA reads TGTGCCAGCAGCGTTTATGGTGAGCAGTTCTTC.

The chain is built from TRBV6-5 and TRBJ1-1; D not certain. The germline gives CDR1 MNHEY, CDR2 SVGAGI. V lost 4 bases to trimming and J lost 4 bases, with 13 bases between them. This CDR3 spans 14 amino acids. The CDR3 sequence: CASSFSVEGTEAFF. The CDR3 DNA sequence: TGTGCCAGCAGTTTTTCGGTCGAGGGCACTGAAGCTTTCTTT.

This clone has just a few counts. The CDR3 protein is CASSHGQDNQPQHF. In DNA, the CDR3 is TGTGCCAGCTCACACGGACAGGACAATCAGCCCCAGCATTTT. This chain uses TRBV18 with TRBJ1-5; 7 bases align to TRBD1. V lost 4 bases, J lost 3 bases, and 3 bases stayed unmatched. Germline assignment: CDR1 KGHSH and CDR2 LQKENI. The CDR3 runs 14 residues.

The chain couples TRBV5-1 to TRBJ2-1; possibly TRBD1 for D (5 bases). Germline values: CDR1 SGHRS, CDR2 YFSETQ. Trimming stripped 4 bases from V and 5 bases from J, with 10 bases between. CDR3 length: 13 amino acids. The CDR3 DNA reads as TGCGCCAGCAGCCCGACAGAAGACAATGAGCAGTTCTTC. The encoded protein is CASSPTEDNEQFF. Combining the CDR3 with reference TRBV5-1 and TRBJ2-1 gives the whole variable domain KAGVTQTPRYLIKTRGQQVTLSCSPISGHRSVSWYQQTPGQGLQFLFEYFSETQRNKGNFPGRFSGRQFSNSRSEMNVSTLELGDSALYLCASSPTEDNEQFFGPGTRLTVL.

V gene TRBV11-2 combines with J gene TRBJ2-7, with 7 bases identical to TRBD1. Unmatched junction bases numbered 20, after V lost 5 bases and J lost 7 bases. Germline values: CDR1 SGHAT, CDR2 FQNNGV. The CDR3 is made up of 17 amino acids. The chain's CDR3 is CASSPSSLLGGVREQYF. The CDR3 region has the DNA TGTGCCAGCAGCCCCTCTTCCCTACTAGGGGGCGTGAGGGAGCAGTACTTC.